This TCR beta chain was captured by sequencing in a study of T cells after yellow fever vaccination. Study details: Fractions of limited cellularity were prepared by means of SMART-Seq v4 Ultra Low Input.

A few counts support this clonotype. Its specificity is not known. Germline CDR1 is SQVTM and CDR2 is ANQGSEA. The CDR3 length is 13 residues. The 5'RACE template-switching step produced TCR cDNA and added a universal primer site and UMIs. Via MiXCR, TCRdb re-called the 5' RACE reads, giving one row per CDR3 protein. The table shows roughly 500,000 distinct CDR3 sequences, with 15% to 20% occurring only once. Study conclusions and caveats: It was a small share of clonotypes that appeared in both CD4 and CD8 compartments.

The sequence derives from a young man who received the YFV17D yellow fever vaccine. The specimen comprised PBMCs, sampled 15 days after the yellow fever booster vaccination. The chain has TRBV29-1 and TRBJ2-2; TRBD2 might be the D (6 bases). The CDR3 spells CSVPGLNTGELFF. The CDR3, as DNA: TGCAGTGTCCCGGGACTGAACACCGGGGAGCTGTTTTTT.